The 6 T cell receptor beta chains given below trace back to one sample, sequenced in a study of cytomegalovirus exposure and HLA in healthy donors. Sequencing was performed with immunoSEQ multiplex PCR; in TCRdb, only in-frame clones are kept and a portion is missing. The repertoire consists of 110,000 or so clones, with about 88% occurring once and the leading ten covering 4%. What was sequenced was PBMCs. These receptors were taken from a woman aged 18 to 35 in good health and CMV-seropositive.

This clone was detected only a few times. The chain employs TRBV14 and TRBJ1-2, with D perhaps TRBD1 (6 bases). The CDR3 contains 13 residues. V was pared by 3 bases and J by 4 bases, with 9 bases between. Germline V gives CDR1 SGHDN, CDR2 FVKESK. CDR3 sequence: CASSQEQGYGYTF. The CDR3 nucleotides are TGTGCCAGCAGCCAGGAACAGGGCTATGGCTACACCTTC.

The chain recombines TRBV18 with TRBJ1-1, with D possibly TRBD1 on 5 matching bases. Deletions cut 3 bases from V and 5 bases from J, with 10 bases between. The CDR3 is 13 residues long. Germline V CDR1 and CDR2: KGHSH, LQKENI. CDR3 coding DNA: TGTGCCAGCTCACCGGGGCGTCAGACTGAAGCTTTCTTT. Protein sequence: CASSPGRQTEAFF.

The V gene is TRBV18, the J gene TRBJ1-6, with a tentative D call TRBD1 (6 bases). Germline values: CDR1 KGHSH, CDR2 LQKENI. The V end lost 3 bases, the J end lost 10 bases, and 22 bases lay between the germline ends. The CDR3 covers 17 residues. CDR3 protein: CASSPLTGGQTQSPLHF. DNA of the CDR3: TGTGCCAGCTCACCCCTTACCGGCGGACAGACCCAGTCACCCCTCCACTTT.

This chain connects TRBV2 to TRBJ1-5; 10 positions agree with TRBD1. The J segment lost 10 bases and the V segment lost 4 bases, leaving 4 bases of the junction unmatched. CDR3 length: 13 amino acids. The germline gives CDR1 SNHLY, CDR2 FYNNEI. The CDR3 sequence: CASSGTGGYPQHF. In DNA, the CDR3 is TGTGCCAGCAGTGGGACAGGGGGGTACCCCCAGCATTTT. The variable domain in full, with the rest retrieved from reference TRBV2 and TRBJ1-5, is EPEVTQTPSHQVTQMGQEVILRCVPISNHLYFYWYRQILGQKVEFLVSFYNNEISEKSEIFDDQFSVERPDGSNFTLKIRSTKLEDSAMYFCASSGTGGYPQHFGDGTRLSIL.

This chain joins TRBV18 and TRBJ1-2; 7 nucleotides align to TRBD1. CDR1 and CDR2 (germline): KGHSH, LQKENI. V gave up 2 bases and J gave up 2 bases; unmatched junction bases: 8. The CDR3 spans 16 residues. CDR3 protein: CASSPEQKGANYGYTF. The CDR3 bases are TGTGCCAGCTCACCAGAGCAGAAGGGGGCGAACTATGGCTACACCTTC.

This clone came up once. The CDR3 protein is CASHKSGRSLYNEQFF. CDR3 in DNA: TGTGCCAGCCATAAGAGCGGGAGGTCTCTCTACAATGAGCAGTTCTTC. V usage is TRBV28 and J usage is TRBJ2-1; 9 bases fit TRBD2. Looked up from germline, CDR1 is MDHEN and CDR2 is SYDVKM. The CDR3 is made up of 16 amino acids. V was pared by 8 bases and J by 3 bases, with 11 bases of the junction left unmatched.